The clone carrying this TCR beta chain was recorded many times. These data belong to a study of prognosis after radiotherapy for stage I lung cancer. Study-wide context: In 14 to 15 patients the disease was a newly diagnosed primary stage I lung tumor, whereas 4 or 5 had oligometastatic NSCLC following surgical resection of the primary tumor. Subsequent to radiotherapy, distant metastatic disease emerged in several patients (median roughly 7 months), whereas some 14 exhibited no significant progression.

Prior chemotherapy, radiotherapy and other malignancies were absent; CT and PET/CT showed node-negative disease. Genomic DNA yielded TCR beta CDR3, amplified by two-round multiplex PCR. Every TRBV and TRBJ gene had its own specific primer in first-round PCR. TCRdb analysed the multiplex PCR reads with MiXCR anew, one entry per CDR3 protein. The sample has 15,000 or so distinct CDR3 sequences, approximately 28% seen once; the top ten hold approximately 33%. Germline-derived CDR1 and CDR2 are MDHEN and SYDVKM. V was pared by 2 bases and J by 8 bases, with 16 bases between. This CDR3 is built from 14 residues.

The J gene is TRBJ2-7, the V gene TRBV28, with a tentative D call TRBD1 (5 bases). The receptor comes from a donor over 45 with non-small cell lung cancer. The material sequenced was PBMCs, taken before or after stereotactic body radiation therapy (not recorded which). CDR3 loop: CASSLMGGRVKQYF. The CDR3 DNA reads TGTGCCAGCAGTTTAATGGGTGGCAGGGTCAAGCAGTACTTC.